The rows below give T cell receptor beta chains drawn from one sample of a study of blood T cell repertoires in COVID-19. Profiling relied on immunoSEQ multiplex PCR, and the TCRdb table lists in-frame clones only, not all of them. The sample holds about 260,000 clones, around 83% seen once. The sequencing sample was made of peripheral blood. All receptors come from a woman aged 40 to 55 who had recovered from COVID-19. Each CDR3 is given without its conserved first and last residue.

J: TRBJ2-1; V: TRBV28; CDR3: ASRAGGYNEQF
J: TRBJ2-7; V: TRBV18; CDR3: ASSPEGEMGY
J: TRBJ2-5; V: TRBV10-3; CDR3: AISEQRGSFNQETQY
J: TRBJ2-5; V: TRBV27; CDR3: ASSPGGPETQY
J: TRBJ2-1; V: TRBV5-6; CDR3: ASSSRWTVYEQF
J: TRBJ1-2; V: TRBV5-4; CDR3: ASSLVGQGYGYT
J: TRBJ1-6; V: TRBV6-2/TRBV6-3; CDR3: ASSPRGEGSPLH
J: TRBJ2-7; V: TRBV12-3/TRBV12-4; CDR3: ASSQQGKRY
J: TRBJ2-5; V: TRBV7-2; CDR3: ASSLRGAEETQY
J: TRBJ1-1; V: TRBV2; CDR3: ASSTPDTF
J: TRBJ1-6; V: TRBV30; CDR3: AWGLAGNSPLH
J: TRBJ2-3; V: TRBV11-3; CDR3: ASSSIAGGSKDTQY
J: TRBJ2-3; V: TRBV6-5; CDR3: ASSYSGQTDTQY
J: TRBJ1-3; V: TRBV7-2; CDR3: ASSLRSRDSSSGNTIY
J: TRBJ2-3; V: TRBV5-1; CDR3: ASSATESQY
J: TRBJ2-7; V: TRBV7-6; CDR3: ASSSRSGTVGYEQY
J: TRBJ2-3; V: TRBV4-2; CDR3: ASSQRQTQGTQY
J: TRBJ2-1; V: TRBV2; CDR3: ASSEISQGYYEQF
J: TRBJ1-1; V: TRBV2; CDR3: ASRTGADEPEAF
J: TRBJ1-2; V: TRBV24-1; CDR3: ATSKDRVGYT
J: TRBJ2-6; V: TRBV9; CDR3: ASSVDRANVLT
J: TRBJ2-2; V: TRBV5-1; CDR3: ASSGQGADTGELF
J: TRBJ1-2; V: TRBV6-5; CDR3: ASLGQRGDYGYT
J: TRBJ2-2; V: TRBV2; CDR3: ASSARTDFTGELF
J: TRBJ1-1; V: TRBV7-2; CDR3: ASSSQENTEAF
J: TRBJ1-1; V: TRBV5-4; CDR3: ASSLSPTRAEGTEAF
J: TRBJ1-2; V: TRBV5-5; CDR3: ASSLVVDIYYGYT
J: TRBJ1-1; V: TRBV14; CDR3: ASSALITEAF
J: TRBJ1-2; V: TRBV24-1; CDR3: ATSPEGLNYGYT
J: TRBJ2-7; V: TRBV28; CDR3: ASSSLAGGSYEQY
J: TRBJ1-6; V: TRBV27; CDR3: ASGRGQGGSPLH
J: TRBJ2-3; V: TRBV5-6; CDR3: ASSLRGGSPDTQY
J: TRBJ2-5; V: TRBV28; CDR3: ASRHGTGMVETQY
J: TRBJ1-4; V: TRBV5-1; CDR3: ASSRPGGMDEKLF
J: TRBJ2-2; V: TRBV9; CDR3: ASSVGQGSYTGELF
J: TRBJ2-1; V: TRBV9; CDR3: ASSVGELAGGGSYNEQF
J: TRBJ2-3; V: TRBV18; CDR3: ASSPSSPGTDTQY
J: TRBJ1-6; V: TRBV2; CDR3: ASSDTSGSNSPLH
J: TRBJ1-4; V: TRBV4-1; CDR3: ASSQSGEDRVREKLF
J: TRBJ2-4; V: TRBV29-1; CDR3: SAATGGAGIQY
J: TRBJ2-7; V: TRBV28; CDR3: ASSIIFGTGSLHEQY
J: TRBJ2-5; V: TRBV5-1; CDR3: ASSLALETQY
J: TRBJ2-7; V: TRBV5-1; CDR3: ASSLVGQPHYEQY
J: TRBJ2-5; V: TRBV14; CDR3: ASSQGQGTETQY
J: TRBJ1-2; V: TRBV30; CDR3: AWTIREGGVRYT
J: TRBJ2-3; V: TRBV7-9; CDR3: ASSLGTGGSTDTQY
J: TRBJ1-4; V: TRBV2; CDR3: ASSVGQGNEKLF
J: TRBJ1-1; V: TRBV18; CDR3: ASSPTPLRDTEAF
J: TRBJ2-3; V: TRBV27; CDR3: ASSPGPGLAGDTQY
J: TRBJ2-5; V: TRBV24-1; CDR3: ATSGRRGLGQETQY
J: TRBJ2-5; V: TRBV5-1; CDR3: ASSFRQGTGETQY
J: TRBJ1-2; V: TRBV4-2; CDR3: ASSHPVRDSAGYT
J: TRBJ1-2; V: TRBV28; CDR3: ASTRGLGYGYT
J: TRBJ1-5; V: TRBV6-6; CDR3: ASSSDRSYQPQH
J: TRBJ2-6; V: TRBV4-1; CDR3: ASSPMRGSVSGANVLT